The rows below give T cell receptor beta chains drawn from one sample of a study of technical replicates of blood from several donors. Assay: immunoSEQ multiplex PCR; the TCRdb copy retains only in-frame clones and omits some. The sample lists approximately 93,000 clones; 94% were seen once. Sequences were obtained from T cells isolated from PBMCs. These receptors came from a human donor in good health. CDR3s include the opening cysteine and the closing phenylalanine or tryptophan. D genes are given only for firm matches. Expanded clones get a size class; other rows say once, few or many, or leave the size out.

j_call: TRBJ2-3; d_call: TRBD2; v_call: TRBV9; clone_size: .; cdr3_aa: CASSGRGTSTDTQYF; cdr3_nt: TGTGCCAGCAGCGGGCGGGGGACTAGCACAGATACGCAGTATTTT
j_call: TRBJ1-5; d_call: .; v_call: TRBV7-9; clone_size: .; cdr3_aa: CASSPLGGSNQPQHF; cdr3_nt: TGTGCCAGCTCCCCTTTGGGGGGAAGCAATCAGCCCCAGCATTTT
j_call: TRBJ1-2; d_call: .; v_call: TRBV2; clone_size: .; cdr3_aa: CASSESPGYGYTF; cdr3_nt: TGTGCCAGCAGTGAAAGCCCTGGCTATGGCTACACCTTC
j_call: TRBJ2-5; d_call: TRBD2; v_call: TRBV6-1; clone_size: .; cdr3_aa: CASFLAGIRETQYF; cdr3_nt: TGTGCCAGCTTTCTAGCGGGGATCAGGGAGACCCAGTACTTC
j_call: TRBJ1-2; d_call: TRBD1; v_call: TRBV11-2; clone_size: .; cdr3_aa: CASSLSGQGTPNYGYTF; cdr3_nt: TGTGCCAGCAGCTTATCGGGACAGGGGACCCCTAACTATGGCTACACCTTC
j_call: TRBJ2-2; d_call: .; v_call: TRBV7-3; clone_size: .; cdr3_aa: CASSPPGTRETGELFF; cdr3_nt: TGTGCCAGCAGCCCTCCAGGGACAAGAGAGACCGGGGAGCTGTTTTTT
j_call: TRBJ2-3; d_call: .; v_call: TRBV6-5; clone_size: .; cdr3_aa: CASSYSSGTSTDTQYF; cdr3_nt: TGTGCCAGCAGTTACTCTAGCGGAACTAGCACAGATACGCAGTATTTT
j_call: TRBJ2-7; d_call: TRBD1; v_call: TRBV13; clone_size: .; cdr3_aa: CASSLLPGGTYEQYF; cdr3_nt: TGTGCCAGCAGCTTATTGCCAGGGGGCACCTACGAGCAGTACTTC
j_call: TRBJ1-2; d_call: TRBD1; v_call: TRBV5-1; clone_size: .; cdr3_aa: CASSQRVTDRGLYGYTF; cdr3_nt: TGCGCCAGCAGTCAGAGAGTGACGGACAGGGGACTGTATGGCTACACCTTC
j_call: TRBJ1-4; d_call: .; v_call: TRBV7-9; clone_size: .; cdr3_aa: CASSSVEVTNEKLFF; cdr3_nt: TGTGCCAGCAGTTCAGTTGAGGTGACTAATGAAAAACTGTTTTTT
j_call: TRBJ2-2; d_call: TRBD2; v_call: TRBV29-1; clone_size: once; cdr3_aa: CSVPHPGEGRGGELFF; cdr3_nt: TGCAGCGTTCCCCATCCCGGGGAGGGGAGGGGCGGGGAGCTGTTTTTT
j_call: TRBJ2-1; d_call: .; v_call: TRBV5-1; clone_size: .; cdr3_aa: CASRRTQEHYNEQFF; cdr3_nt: TGCGCCAGCAGGCGAACTCAGGAACACTACAATGAGCAGTTCTTC
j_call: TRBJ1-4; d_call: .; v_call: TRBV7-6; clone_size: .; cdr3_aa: CASSFSSVPGRLFF; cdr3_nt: TGTGCCAGCAGCTTCAGTTCGGTTCCGGGTCGGCTGTTTTTT